This entry is about one T cell receptor beta chain. Its antigen is not identified. This CDR3 region has 13 residues. Germline CDR1 reads KGHSH; CDR2 reads LQKENI. Trimming took 2 bases from V and 8 from J; bases not matched to a gene: 3. This sample is drawn from a study of identifying expanded T cells in peripheral blood. Points from the study as a whole: Variance in clone template counts between approximately two-week samples significantly increased with total template count across all healthy donors. Differentially abundant clones: about 1.2 between replicates, approximately 15 at roughly 2 weeks, less than 20 at four.

During the collection period, no donor immune events like infections were recorded. The table came from immunoSEQ multiplex PCR; TCRdb's copy has only in-frame clones and leaves some out. This sample yields approximately 57,000 clones, of which around 90% are seen a single time; approximately 3.8% belongs to the top ten. The source of this sequence is a person aged 18 to 70 in good health. The sample comprised blood. This chain connects TRBV18 to TRBJ2-7; TRBD2 matches 10 bases. The CDR3 loop reads CASSPTSGNQQYF. Written as DNA, the CDR3 is TGTGCCAGCTCACCAACTAGCGGGAATCAGCAGTACTTC.